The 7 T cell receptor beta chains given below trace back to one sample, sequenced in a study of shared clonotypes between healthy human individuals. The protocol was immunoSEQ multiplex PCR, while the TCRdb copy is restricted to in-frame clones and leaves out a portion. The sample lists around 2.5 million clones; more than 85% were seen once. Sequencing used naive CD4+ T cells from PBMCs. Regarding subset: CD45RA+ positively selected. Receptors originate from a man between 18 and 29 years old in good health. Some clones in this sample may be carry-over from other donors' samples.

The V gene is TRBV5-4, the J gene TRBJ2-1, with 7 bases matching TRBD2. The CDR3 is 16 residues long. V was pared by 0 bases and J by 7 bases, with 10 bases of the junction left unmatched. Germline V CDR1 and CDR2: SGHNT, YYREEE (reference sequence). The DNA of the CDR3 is TGTGCCAGCAGCTTGGGCATCGGACTAGTGAGGAATGAGCAGTTCTTC. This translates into CASSLGIGLVRNEQFF.

CDR3 coding DNA: TGTGCCAGCAGCACTGGACAGGGGGGCGGGGAGACCCAGTACTTC. It specifies CASSTGQGGGETQYF. V and J are TRBV7-2 and TRBJ2-5; 10 nucleotides match TRBD1. This CDR3 has 15 amino acids. V was pared by 5 bases and J by 5 bases, with 8 bases of the junction left unmatched. Germline V CDR1 and CDR2: SGHTA, FQGNSA.

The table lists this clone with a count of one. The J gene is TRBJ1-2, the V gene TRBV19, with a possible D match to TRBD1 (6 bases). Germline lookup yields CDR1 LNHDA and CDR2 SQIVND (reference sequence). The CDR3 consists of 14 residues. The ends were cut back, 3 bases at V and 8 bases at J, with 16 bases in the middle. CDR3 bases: TGTGCCAGTAGTATTCTAATGGACAGTGTAGGCTACACCTTC. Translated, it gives CASSILMDSVGYTF. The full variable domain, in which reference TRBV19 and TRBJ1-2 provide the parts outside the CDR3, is DGGITQSPKYLFRKEGQNVTLSCEQNLNHDAMYWYRQDPGQGLRLIYYSQIVNDFQKGDIAEGYSVSREKKESFPLTVTSAQKNPTAFYLCASSILMDSVGYTFGSGTRLTVV.

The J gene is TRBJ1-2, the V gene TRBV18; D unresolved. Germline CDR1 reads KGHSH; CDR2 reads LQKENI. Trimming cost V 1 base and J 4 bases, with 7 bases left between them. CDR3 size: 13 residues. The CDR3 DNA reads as TGTGCCAGCTCACCACGGACGGTCTATGGCTACACCTTC. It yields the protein CASSPRTVYGYTF.

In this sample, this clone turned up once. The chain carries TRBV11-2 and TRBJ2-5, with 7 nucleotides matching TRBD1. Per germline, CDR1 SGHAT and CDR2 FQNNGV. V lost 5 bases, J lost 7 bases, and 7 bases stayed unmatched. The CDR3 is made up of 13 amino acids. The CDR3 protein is CASSPETGRTQYF. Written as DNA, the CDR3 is TGTGCCAGCAGCCCGGAGACAGGGAGGACCCAGTACTTC.

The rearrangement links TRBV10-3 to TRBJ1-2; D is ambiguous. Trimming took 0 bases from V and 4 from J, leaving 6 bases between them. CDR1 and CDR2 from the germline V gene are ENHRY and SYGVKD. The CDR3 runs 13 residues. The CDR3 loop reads CAISESPAYGYTF. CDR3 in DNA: TGTGCCATCAGTGAGTCTCCAGCCTATGGCTACACCTTC.

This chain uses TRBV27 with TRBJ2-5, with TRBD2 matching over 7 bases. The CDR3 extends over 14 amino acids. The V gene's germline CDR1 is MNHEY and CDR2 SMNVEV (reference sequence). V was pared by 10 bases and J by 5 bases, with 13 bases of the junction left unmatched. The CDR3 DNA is TGTGCCACCAAGACTAGCTTGGCTGCGGAGACCCAGTACTTC. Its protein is CATKTSLAAETQYF.